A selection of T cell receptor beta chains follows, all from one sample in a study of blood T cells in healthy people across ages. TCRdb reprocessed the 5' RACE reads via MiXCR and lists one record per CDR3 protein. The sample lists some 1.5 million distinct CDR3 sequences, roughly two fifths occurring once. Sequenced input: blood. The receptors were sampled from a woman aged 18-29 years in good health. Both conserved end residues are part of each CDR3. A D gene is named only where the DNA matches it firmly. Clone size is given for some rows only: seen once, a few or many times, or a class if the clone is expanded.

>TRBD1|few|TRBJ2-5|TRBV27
TGTGCCAGCAGTTATTGGACAGGGGCTACCCCGACGACCCAGTACTTC
CASSYWTGATPTTQYF
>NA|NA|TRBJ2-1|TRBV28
TGTGCCAGCAGTTTTCGGGGAATTCGGTCCTACGAGCAGTTCTTC
CASSFRGIRSYEQFF
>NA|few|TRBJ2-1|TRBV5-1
TGCGCCAGCAGCTTGCTAGGAGAAGGGGCTGAGCAGTTCTTC
CASSLLGEGAEQFF
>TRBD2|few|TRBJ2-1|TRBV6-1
TGTGCCAGCAGTGTAGGGACTAGCGGGTACAACAATGAGCAGTTCTTC
CASSVGTSGYNNEQFF
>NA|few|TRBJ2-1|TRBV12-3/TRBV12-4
TGTGCCAGCAGTTTGGAACCTTTCCGGACAGCCTACAATGAGCAGTTCTTC
CASSLEPFRTAYNEQFF
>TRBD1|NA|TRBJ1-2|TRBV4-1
TGCGCCAGCAGCCCGGGACAGGGGGCGGGCGGCTACACCTTC
CASSPGQGAGGYTF
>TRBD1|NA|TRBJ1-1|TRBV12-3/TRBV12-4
TGTGCCAGCAGACCGACAGGGCGGACTGAAGCTTTCTTT
CASRPTGRTEAFF
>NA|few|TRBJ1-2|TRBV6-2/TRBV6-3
TGTGCCAGCAGGGACAGCTTTAACTATGGCTACACCTTC
CASRDSFNYGYTF
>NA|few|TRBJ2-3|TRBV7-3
TGTGCCAGCAGCTTAATGAGCGGAGGGTCCACAGATACGCAGTATTTT
CASSLMSGGSTDTQYF
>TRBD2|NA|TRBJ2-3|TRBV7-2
TGTGCCAGCAGCTTATTAAGCGGGGTCACAGATACGCAGTATTTT
CASSLLSGVTDTQYF
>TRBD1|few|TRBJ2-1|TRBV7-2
TGTGCCAGCAGCTTTTCGGGACAGGGGGGATATGAGCAGTTCTTC
CASSFSGQGGYEQFF
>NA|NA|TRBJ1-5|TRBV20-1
TGCAGTGCTTTACCAGGGGGCAATCAGCCCCAGCATTTT
CSALPGGNQPQHF
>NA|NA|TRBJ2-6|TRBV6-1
TGTGCCAGCAGCCTCACTTCTCCAGGATACTCTGGGGCCAACGTCCTGACTTTC
CASSLTSPGYSGANVLTF
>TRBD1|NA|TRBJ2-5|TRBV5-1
TGCGCCAGCAGCTTCCCAGGGGGCGTGGAGACCCAGTACTTC
CASSFPGGVETQYF
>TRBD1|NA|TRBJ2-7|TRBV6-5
TGTGCCACCTCGAAGGGTGACAGGGCCTCCTACGAGCAGTACTTC
CATSKGDRASYEQYF
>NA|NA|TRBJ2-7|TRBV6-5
TGTGCCAGCAGTTTCCGGGACACCGAGTTTCGGTACTTC
CASSFRDTEFRYF
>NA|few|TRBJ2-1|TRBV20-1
TGCAGTGCTAGCCCTTGGGGGTTCAATGAGCAGTTCTTC
CSASPWGFNEQFF
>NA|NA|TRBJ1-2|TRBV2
TGTGCCAGCAGTCCTAACGCGAGGGCCTATGGCTACACCTTC
CASSPNARAYGYTF
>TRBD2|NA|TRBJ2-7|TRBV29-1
TGCAGCGTTGTTAGCGGGAGGACATACGAGCAGTACTTC
CSVVSGRTYEQYF
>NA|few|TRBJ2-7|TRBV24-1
TGTGCCACCAGTAGGGGTGGAGCAGACGAGCAGTACTTC
CATSRGGADEQYF
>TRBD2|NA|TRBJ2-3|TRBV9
TGTGCCAGCAGCGAGCCCGGACTAGCGGGAGCCACAGATACGCAGTATTTT
CASSEPGLAGATDTQYF
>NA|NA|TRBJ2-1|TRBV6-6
TGTGCCAGCAGTTACAGCCGTGCTGAGTTTTACAATGAGCAGTTCTTC
CASSYSRAEFYNEQFF
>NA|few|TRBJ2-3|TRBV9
TGTGCCAGCAGCGTAGGTGGCAGCCCAGATACGCAGTATTTT
CASSVGGSPDTQYF
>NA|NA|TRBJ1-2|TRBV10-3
TGTGCCATCAGTGAGTCAGACGGCAGGTCATATGGCTACACCTTC
CAISESDGRSYGYTF
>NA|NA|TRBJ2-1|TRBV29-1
TGCAGCGTTGCACAGGATTTGATCTACAATGAGCAGTTCTTC
CSVAQDLIYNEQFF
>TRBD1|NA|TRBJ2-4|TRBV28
TGTGCCAGCAGACCCGACAGGGGTTTCTCCAAAAACATTCAGTACTTC
CASRPDRGFSKNIQYF
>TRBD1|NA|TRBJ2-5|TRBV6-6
TGTGCCAGCATTCGTATCCGGGACAGGGGTGTCCAAGAGACCCAGTACTTC
CASIRIRDRGVQETQYF
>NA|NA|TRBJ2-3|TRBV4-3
TGCGCCAGCAGCCAAGAAAATAGGGGGGGCGCGCAGTATTTT
CASSQENRGGAQYF
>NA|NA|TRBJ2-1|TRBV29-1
TGCAGCGTTGAACTCCCGGACGGGCTTCCCGAGCAGTTCTTC
CSVELPDGLPEQFF
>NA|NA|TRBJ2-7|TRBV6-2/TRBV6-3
TGTGCCGGCCGGGGGGCGGGAGACAATGAGCAGTACTTC
CAGRGAGDNEQYF
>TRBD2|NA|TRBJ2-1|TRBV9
TGTGCCAGCAGCGAGGTCCCTAGCGGGCTCTACAATGAGCAGTTCTTC
CASSEVPSGLYNEQFF
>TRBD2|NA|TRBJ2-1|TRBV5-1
TGCGCCAGCAACCGACGGACTAGCGGGGGTTCCTATGAGCAGTTCTTC
CASNRRTSGGSYEQFF
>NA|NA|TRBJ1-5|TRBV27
TGTGCCAGCAGCAAGGGGGGGGCTCGGGTTCAGCCCCAGCATTTT
CASSKGGARVQPQHF
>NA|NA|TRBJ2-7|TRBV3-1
TGTGCCAGCAGCCAAGCCCAGCACGAGCAGTACTTC
CASSQAQHEQYF
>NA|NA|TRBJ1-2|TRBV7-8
TGTGCCAGCAGCCCCCGGCGGGGTGGGAGCTATGGCTACACCTTC
CASSPRRGGSYGYTF
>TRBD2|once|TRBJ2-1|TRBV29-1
TGCAGCGTTGTAAACGGGGGGGGAGGAAATGAGCAGTTCTTC
CSVVNGGGGNEQFF
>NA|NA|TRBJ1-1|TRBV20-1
TGCAGTGCGCCCACAGGGCCACAGATGAACACTGAAGCTTTCTTT
CSAPTGPQMNTEAFF
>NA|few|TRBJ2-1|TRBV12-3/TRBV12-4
TGTGCCAGCAGTTTAGGGCCCCAAGGGCATGAGCAGTTCTTC
CASSLGPQGHEQFF
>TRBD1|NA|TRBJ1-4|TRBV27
TGTGCCAGCAGTACAAGGACAGGGCTCTCAAAACTGTTTTTT
CASSTRTGLSKLFF
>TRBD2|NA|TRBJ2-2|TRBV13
TGTGCCAGCAGCCGCGGGCTAGCGGTAAACACCGGGGAGCTGTTTTTT
CASSRGLAVNTGELFF
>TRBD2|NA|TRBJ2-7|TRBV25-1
TGTGCCAGCAGTAAGCCGGGACTAGCGGTCTACGAGCAGTACTTC
CASSKPGLAVYEQYF